A single TCR beta chain is shown here with its context. The data are from a study of technical replicates of blood from a few donors. Method: immunoSEQ multiplex PCR; TCRdb's copy keeps in-frame clones and lacks some. The sample has some 68,000 clones; 95% to 96% are singletons. The germline V gene has CDR1 SGHRS and CDR2 YFSETQ. The CDR3 runs 13 residues. V dropped 4 bases and J dropped 4 bases, with 11 bases sitting between them. The rearrangement uses TRBV5-1 and TRBJ1-1, with TRBD1 as a possible D gene (5 bases). The sample taken for sequencing was T cells isolated from PBMCs. The receptor was isolated from a human donor in good health. In DNA, the CDR3 is TGCGCCAGCAGCCTGCAGGGAGGCACTGAAGCTTTCTTT. As protein: CASSLQGGTEAFF.